This T cell receptor beta chain came from a study of metastatic and nonmetastatic thyroid tumors. Overall study: Repertoires from malignant and benign thyroid patients were compared across blood and tumor or nodule tissue.

No treatment of any kind had been given to any patient before thyroid surgery. TCRdb re-analyzed the PCR reads through MiXCR. The sample holds about 92,000 clones, just under 15% seen once. The length of the CDR3 is 15 residues. Germline V gives CDR1 SGHTA, CDR2 FQGTGA. Trimming took 5 bases from V and 4 from J, leaving 17 bases between them. This clone was observed at least ten times. Sequenced: blood. The clonotype comes from a female donor with papillary thyroid cancer or a benign thyroid nodule (not recorded which). Some clones in this sample may be carry-over from other donors' samples. The gene calls are TRBV7-3 and TRBJ1-1; perhaps TRBD1 as D (5 bases). CDR3 DNA sequence: TGTGCCAGCAGCCCCGGAGGGGCAGTCGGCACTGAAGCTTTCTTT. This encodes CASSPGGAVGTEAFF.